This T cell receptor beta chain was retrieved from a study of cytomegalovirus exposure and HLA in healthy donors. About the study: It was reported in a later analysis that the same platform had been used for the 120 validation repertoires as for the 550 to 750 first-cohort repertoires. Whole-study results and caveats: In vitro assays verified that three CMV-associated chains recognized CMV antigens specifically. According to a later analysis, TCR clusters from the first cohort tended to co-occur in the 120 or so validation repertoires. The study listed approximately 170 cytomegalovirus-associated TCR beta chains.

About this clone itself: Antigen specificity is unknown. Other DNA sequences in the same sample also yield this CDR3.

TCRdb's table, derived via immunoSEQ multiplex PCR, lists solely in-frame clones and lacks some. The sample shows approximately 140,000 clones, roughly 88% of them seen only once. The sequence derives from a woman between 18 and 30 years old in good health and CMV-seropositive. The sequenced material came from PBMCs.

The CDR3 protein is CAWSVSANYGYTF. The CDR3 DNA reads TGTGCCTGGAGTGTATCAGCTAACTATGGCTACACCTTC. The chain joins TRBV30 to TRBJ1-2, with no clear D. This CDR3 is built from 13 residues. Germline V gene lookup returns CDR1 GTSNPN and CDR2 SVGIG (reference sequence). With 0 bases removed from V and 0 bases from J, the gap between germline ends came to 5 bases.